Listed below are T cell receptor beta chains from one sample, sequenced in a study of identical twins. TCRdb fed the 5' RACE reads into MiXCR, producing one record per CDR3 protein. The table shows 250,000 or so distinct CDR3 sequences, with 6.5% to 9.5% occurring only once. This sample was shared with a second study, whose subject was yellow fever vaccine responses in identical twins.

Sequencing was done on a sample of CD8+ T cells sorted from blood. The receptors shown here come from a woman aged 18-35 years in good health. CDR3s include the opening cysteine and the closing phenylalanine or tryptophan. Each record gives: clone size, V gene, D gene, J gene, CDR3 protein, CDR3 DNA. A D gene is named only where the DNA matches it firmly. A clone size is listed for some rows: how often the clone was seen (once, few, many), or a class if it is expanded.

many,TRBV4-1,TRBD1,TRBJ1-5,CASSQAGQGEEQPQHF,TGCGCCAGCAGCCAAGCGGGACAGGGGGAGGAGCAGCCCCAGCATTTT
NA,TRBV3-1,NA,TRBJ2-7,CASSQPGVRDSSYEQYF,TGTGCCAGCAGCCAACCCGGGGTCCGCGACAGCTCCTACGAGCAGTACTTC
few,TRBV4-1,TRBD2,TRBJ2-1,CASSQVGLGNEQFF,TGCGCCAGCAGCCAAGTTGGACTAGGCAATGAGCAGTTCTTC
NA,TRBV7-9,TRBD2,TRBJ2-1,CASSLVGGRANNNEQFF,TGTGCCAGCAGCTTAGTGGGCGGGAGGGCCAATAACAATGAGCAGTTCTTC
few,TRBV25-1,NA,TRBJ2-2,CASSEYSGRNTGELFF,TGTGCCAGCAGTGAATATTCGGGGAGAAACACCGGGGAGCTGTTTTTT
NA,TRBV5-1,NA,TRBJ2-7,CASSLEGYPYEQYF,TGCGCCAGCAGCTTGGAGGGCTACCCCTACGAGCAGTACTTC
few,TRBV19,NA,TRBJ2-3,CASSPVGGALTDTQYF,TGTGCCAGTAGTCCAGTGGGGGGGGCACTCACAGATACGCAGTATTTT
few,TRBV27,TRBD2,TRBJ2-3,CASTPRLAGGPSTDTQYF,TGTGCCAGCACCCCCCGACTAGCGGGAGGCCCTAGCACAGATACGCAGTATTTT
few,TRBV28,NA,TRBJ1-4,CASSFNPTVVRTNEKLFF,TGTGCCAGCAGTTTTAACCCGACAGTTGTGCGAACTAATGAAAAACTGTTTTTT
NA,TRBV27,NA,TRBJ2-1,CASWNFMRQFF,TGTGCCAGCTGGAATTTTATGCGGCAGTTCTTC
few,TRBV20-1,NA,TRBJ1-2,CSASITTSGLPPTYGYTF,TGCAGTGCTAGCATTACTACCTCCGGGCTCCCTCCCACCTATGGCTACACCTTC
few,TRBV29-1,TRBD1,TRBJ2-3,CSVEDLRETGVASSTDTQYF,TGCAGCGTTGAAGATCTTCGGGAGACAGGGGTTGCGAGTAGCACAGATACGCAGTATTTT
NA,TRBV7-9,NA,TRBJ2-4,CASSPPSTGSEYF,TGTGCCAGCAGCCCGCCCTCGACAGGTTCGGAGTACTTC
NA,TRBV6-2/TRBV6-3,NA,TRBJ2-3,CASVGPRVDTQYF,TGTGCCAGCGTCGGTCCACGAGTAGATACGCAGTATTTT
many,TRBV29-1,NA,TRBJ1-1,CSAKTGKASMNTEAFF,TGCAGCGCCAAGACAGGAAAAGCTTCCATGAACACTGAAGCTTTCTTT
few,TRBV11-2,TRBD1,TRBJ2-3,CASSLTIYWGQGSTDTQYF,TGTGCCAGCAGCCTAACTATTTATTGGGGACAGGGATCCACAGATACGCAGTATTTT
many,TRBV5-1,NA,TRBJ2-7,CASTERDLNYEQYF,TGCGCCAGCACTGAACGGGACCTGAACTACGAGCAGTACTTC
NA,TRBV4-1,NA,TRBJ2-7,CASSQSSGLYEQYF,TGCGCCAGCAGCCAATCCTCGGGACTCTACGAGCAGTACTTC
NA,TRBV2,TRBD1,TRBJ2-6,CASSRTGTGSTAPLSGANVLTF,TGTGCCAGCAGTAGAACCGGGACAGGGTCAACAGCCCCGCTCTCTGGGGCCAACGTCCTGACTTTC
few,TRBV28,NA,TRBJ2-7,CASSSASADYEQYF,TGTGCCAGCAGTAGCGCTAGCGCGGACTACGAGCAGTACTTC
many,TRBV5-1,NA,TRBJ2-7,CASGWTRSSYEQYF,TGCGCCAGCGGCTGGACAAGAAGCTCCTACGAGCAGTACTTC
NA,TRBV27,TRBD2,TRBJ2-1,CASSLILAGEQFF,TGTGCCAGCAGTTTAATCCTAGCGGGGGAGCAGTTCTTC
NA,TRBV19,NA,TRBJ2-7,CASNREGSYEQYF,TGTGCCTCTAACAGGGAGGGCTCCTACGAGCAGTACTTC
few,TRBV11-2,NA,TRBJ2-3,CASSRDPHPQYF,TGTGCCAGCAGTCGGGACCCCCACCCGCAGTATTTT
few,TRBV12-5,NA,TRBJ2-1,CASGSPGQSYNEQFF,TGTGCTAGTGGTTCCCCGGGCCAGTCCTACAATGAGCAGTTCTTC
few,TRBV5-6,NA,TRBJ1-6,CASSLGGRPNSPLHF,TGTGCCAGCAGCTTGGGGGGACGGCCAAATTCACCCCTCCACTTT
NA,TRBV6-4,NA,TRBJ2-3,CASSEGEADTQYF,TGTGCCAGCAGTGAGGGGGAAGCAGATACGCAGTATTTT
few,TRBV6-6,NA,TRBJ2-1,CASWSRSNEQFF,TGTGCCAGCTGGTCTAGGTCCAATGAGCAGTTCTTC
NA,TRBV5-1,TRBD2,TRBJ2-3,CASSLGSGGSTDTQYF,TGCGCCAGCAGCTTGGGGTCGGGAGGGTCCACAGATACGCAGTATTTT
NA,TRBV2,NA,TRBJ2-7,CALSFTTGLGRENPFLRF,TGTGCCCTCAGCTTTACCACCGGGTTGGGACGCGAAAACCCCTTTTTGAGGTTC
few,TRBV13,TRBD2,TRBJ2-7,CASSHSAGGPLGFESYEQYF,TGTGCCAGCAGCCACTCAGCGGGAGGGCCTCTGGGGTTTGAGTCCTACGAGCAGTACTTC
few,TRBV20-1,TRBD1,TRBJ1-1,CSALPQGVNTEAFF,TGCAGTGCCTTGCCCCAGGGGGTGAACACTGAAGCTTTCTTT
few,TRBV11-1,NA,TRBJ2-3,CASSLHGLELTQYF,TGTGCCAGCAGCTTACACGGATTGGAGTTGACGCAGTATTTT
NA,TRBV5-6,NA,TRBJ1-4,CASSFWGGAQEKLFF,TGTGCCAGCAGCTTTTGGGGGGGCGCCCAGGAAAAACTGTTTTTT
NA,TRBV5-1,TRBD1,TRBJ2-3,CASSPGQGSDTQYF,TGCGCCAGCAGCCCGGGACAGGGGTCTGATACGCAGTATTTT
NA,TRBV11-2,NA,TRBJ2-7,CASSLNNEAVFYEQYF,TGTGCCAGCAGCCTCAACAACGAAGCCGTCTTCTACGAGCAGTACTTC
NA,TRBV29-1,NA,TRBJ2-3,CSVAGSNAGTDTQYF,TGCAGCGTTGCGGGTTCGAACGCAGGGACAGATACGCAGTATTTT
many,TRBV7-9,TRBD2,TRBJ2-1,CASSLGLGFNEQFF,TGTGCCAGCAGCTTGGGACTAGGCTTCAATGAGCAGTTCTTC
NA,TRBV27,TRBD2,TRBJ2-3,CASSLSRLAGGPADTQYF,TGTGCCAGCAGTTTGTCCCGCCTAGCGGGAGGGCCAGCAGATACGCAGTATTTT
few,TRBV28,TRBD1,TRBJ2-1,CASSRLDRGSNEQFF,TGTGCCAGCAGCCGACTTGACAGGGGGAGCAATGAGCAGTTCTTC
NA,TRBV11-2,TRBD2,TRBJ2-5,CASSVGGLAGGETQYF,TGTGCCAGCAGCGTAGGGGGACTAGCGGGAGGAGAGACCCAGTACTTC